This entry lists 10 T cell receptor beta chains sequenced from one sample in a study of siplizumab effects on memory and regulatory T cells. Profiling relied on immunoSEQ multiplex PCR, and the TCRdb table lists in-frame clones only, not all of them. The repertoire holds around 100,000 clones, with more than 85% as singletons. The sample was Tregs sorted from blood. The origin of the receptors is a human donor in good health.

DNA for the CDR3: TGTGCCAGCAGCATTGTGATGGCAGATACGCAGTATTTT. It codes for CASSIVMADTQYF. J is TRBJ2-3 and V is TRBV5-6, with D unclear. Germline values: CDR1 SGHDT, CDR2 YYEEEE. The CDR3 extends over 13 amino acids. Trimming cost V 4 bases and J 4 bases, with 10 bases left between them.

This chain joins TRBV19 and TRBJ2-5; D perhaps matches TRBD2 (7 bases). The CDR3 runs 18 residues. Germline V gene data show CDR1 as LNHDA and CDR2 as SQIVND (reference sequence). Trimming removed 4 bases at V and 7 bases at J, with 28 bases between. This CDR3 reads CASSTMTGGGISGGTQYF. CDR3 DNA: TGTGCCAGTAGTACCATGACAGGCGGGGGAATCTCCGGCGGGACCCAGTACTTC.

This chain joins TRBV18 and TRBJ2-7; D might be TRBD2 (6 bases). The CDR3 covers 15 residues. V lost 1 base and J 3 bases, leaving 13 bases between the germline ends. Germline-derived CDR1 and CDR2 are KGHSH and LQKENI. DNA of the CDR3: TGTGCCAGCTCACCACTTCCCGGACTATACTACGAGCAGTACTTC. As protein: CASSPLPGLYYEQYF.

V is TRBV19 and J is TRBJ2-1; D is unclear. Germline V gene lookup returns CDR1 LNHDA and CDR2 SQIVND (reference sequence). V was cut by 4 bases and J by 6 bases, with 7 bases left in between. The CDR3 covers 12 residues. CDR3 coding DNA: TGTGCCAGTAGTACCCTAGGCAATGAGCAGTTCTTC. This translates into CASSTLGNEQFF.

The CDR3 reads CASSWGQGGRYEQYF. The CDR3 nucleotides are TGTGCCAGCAGCTGGGGACAGGGGGGAAGGTACGAGCAGTACTTC. V usage is TRBV14 and J usage is TRBJ2-7, with 11 bases matching TRBD1. Germline CDR1 reads SGHDN; CDR2 reads FVKESK. With 5 bases clipped from V and 4 bases from J, the junction kept 7 bases outside the gene matches. The CDR3 sequence is 15 residues long.

This rearrangement joins TRBV4-2 to TRBJ2-6; maybe TRBD1 (6 bases). The ends were cut back, 2 bases at V and 0 bases at J, with 14 bases in the middle. Germline V gene lookup returns CDR1 LGHNA and CDR2 YNFKEQ. This CDR3 comprises 18 residues. CDR3 sequence (DNA): TGTGCCAGCAGCCAACACACTACAGGGAGCTCTGGGGCCAACGTCCTGACTTTC. Translating it yields CASSQHTTGSSGANVLTF.

The genes are TRBV6-5 and TRBJ1-2; D is perhaps TRBD1 (5 bases). Looked up from germline, CDR1 is MNHEY and CDR2 is SVGAGI. Trimming cost V 6 bases and J 4 bases, with 18 bases left between them. The CDR3 totals 15 residues. The CDR3 spells CASRKQVEDSYGYTF. CDR3 sequence (DNA): TGTGCCAGCAGAAAACAAGTGGAAGACAGCTATGGCTACACCTTC.

The chain recombines TRBV2 with TRBJ2-2, with D uncertain. The CDR3 spans 11 residues. CDR1 is SNHLY, CDR2 FYNNEI, per germline. The CDR3 sequence: CATSREGELFF. CDR3 sequence (DNA): TGTGCAACCAGCCGAGAAGGGGAGCTGTTTTTT.

The chain has TRBV7-2 and TRBJ2-7, with 10 nucleotides matching TRBD2. The CDR3 sequence is 16 residues long. V trimming: 1 base; J trimming: 5 bases; junction bases outside the gene matches: 8. Per germline, CDR1 SGHTA and CDR2 FQGNSA. This CDR3 is CASSLVGTSDNHEQYF. The DNA for the CDR3 is TGTGCCAGCAGCTTAGTTGGGACTAGCGATAACCACGAGCAGTACTTC.

The rearrangement joins TRBV5-6 to TRBJ1-2, with D perhaps TRBD1 (5 bases). This CDR3 has 14 amino acids. Trimming took off 0 bases at V and 8 bases at J, with 14 bases between the two ends. CDR1 is SGHDT and CDR2 is YYEEEE in the germline V gene. The CDR3 coding sequence is TGTGCCAGCAGCTTGGCCCCAGGGAGAGGGGGCTACACCTTC. It encodes CASSLAPGRGGYTF.